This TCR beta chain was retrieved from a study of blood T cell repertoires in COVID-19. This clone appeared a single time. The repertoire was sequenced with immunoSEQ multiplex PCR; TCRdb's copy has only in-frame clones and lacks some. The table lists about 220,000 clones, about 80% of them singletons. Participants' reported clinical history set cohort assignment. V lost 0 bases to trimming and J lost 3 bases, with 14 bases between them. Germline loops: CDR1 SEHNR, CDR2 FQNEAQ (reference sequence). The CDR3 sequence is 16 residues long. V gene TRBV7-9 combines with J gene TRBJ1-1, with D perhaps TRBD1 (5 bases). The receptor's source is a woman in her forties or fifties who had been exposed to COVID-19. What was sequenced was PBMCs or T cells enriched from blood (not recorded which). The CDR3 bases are TGTGCCAGCAGCTTAGCCACCACGGGGGGAGACACTGAAGCTTTCTTT. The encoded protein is CASSLATTGGDTEAFF. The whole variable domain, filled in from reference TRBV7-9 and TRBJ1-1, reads DTGVSQNPRHKITKRGQNVTFRCDPISEHNRLYWYRQTLGQGPEFLTYFQNEAQLEKSRLLSDRFSAERPKGSFSTLEIQRTEQGDSAMYLCASSLATTGGDTEAFFGQGTRLTVV.